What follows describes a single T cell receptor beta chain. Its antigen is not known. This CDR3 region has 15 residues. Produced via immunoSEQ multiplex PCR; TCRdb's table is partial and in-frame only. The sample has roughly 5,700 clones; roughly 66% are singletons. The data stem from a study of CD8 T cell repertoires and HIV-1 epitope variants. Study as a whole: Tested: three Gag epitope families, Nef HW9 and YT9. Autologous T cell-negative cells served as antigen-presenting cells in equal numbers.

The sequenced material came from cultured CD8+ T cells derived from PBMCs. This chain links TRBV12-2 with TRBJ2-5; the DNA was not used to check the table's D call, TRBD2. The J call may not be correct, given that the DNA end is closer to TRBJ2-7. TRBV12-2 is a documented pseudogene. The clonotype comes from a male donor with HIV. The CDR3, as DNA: TGTGCAAGTCGCTTTAGGGTAGCGGGGATTTACGAGCAGTACTTC. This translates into CASRFRVAGIYEQYF.